This TCR beta chain was captured by sequencing in a study of T cell repertoires in cytomegalovirus infection. This clonotype occurred a few times. Its target is unknown. Germline V gene data show CDR1 as SGHTA and CDR2 as FQGNSA. The CDR3 spans 15 residues. V lost 4 bases and J lost 4, with 14 bases in between. TCRdb re-called the reads through MiXCR, storing one row per CDR3 protein. Altogether around 570,000 distinct CDR3 sequences are present, just under 40% being singletons, with the ten largest covering 40% to 60%. Specimen: cultured PBMCs, collected from culture after CMV antigen stimulation. The V gene is TRBV7-2, the J gene TRBJ2-1, with D unclear. The TCR was taken from a human donor in good health (CMV status not recorded). Some clones in this sample may be carry-over from other donors' samples. CDR3 amino acids: CASSSEPLTYNEQFF. Here the CDR3 DNA reads TGTGCCAGCAGCTCCGAGCCCCTAACTTACAATGAGCAGTTCTTC.